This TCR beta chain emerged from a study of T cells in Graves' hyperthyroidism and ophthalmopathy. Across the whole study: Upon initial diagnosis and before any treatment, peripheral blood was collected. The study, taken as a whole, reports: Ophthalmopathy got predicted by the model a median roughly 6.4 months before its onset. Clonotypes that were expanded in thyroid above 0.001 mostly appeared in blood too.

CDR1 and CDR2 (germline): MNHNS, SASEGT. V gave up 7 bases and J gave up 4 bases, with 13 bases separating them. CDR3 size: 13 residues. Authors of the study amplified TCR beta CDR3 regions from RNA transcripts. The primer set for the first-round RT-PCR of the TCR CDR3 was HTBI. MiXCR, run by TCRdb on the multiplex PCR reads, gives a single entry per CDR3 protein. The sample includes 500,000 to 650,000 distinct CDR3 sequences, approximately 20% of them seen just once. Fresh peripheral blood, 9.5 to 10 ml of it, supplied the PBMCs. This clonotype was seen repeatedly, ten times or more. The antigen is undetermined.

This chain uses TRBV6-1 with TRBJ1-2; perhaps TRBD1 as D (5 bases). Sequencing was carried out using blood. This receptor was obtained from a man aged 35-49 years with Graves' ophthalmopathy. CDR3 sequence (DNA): TGTGCCAGCAAGTCTGAAGGGGTCTATGGCTACACCTTC. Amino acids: CASKSEGVYGYTF.